This T cell receptor (beta chain) was recorded in a study of blood T cell repertoires in COVID-19. Study-level background: Italy, Spain and the United States were the sources of the convalescent and acute COVID-19 samples. PBMCs, B-cell-depleted T cells, or T cells provided the cDNA or gDNA that made up the material.

Germline V gene data show CDR1 as SEHNR and CDR2 as FQNEAQ (reference sequence). Trimming took 4 bases from V and 2 from J; bases not matched to a gene: 3. CDR3 length equals 15 residues. Under the authors' procedure: It was from reference gene primer amplification that nucleated cell counts were estimated. Some clones are missing from TCRdb's copy, which holds only in-frame ones; the method was immunoSEQ multiplex PCR. V and J calls and clone size follow that table, whereas D and trimming were derived from the DNA. The repertoire holds 120,000 to 150,000 clones, more than 80% seen once, with around 4.8% in the top ten.

The gene calls are TRBV7-9 and TRBJ1-5; TRBD1 agrees at 9 bases. The receptor's source is a human donor in a cohort sampled during active COVID-19. The sequencing sample was made of peripheral blood. The CDR3 loop reads CASSWGQGGNQPQHF. The CDR3 region has the DNA TGTGCCAGCAGCTGGGGACAGGGAGGCAATCAGCCCCAGCATTTT.